This T cell receptor (beta chain) was documented in a study of tumor-infiltrating lymphocytes in primary liver carcinoma. Study overall: The patient population consisted of men and women between 30 and 69 years of age.

Both RNA and DNA were isolated together from around 20-30 mg of bulk tissue that had not been sorted. At sampling, these chronic HBV carriers had received no treatment. Constant-region priming of about 500 ng total RNA yielded TCR beta cDNA. TCR beta libraries came from three nested multiplex PCR rounds using slightly modified ARM-PCR. The study ran its first two PCR rounds for around 10 cycles each, using TRBV1-TRBV30 forward primers and a C-beta reverse primer. TCRdb used MiXCR to reprocess the multiplex PCR reads, holding one entry per CDR3 protein. The repertoire holds about 120,000 distinct CDR3 sequences, with approximately 68% as singletons. This CDR3 has 17 residues. Germline-derived CDR1 and CDR2 are MGHDK and SYGVNS. This clonotype was observed a few times. A read error may produce the germline difference seen at one junction end.

Specimen: tumor-adjacent normal liver tissue. The clonotype originates from a woman aged 60-70 years with primary liver carcinoma and hepatitis B virus infection. V and J are TRBV25-1 and TRBJ2-7; D gene ambiguous. The CDR3 loop reads CASSEDGGPTSSYEQYF. The CDR3 bases are TGTGCCAGTAGTGAAGACGGTGGGCCGACCAGCTCCTACGAGCAGTACTTC.